The 15 T cell receptor beta chains listed next were all sequenced from one sample in a study of CD8 T cells in Susac syndrome. RNA was extracted with the RNeasy kit, and a quantity of about 0.5 to 1 ug was reverse transcribed using random hexamers. In TCRdb, the immunoSEQ multiplex PCR reads were re-called with MiXCR into one record per CDR3 protein. This table holds about 130,000 distinct CDR3 sequences, about 95% found once. Sequencing was done on a sample of CD4+ T cells from PBMCs. Receptors originate from a human donor with multiple sclerosis.

V is TRBV5-4 and J is TRBJ1-1, with a weak D call TRBD1 (5 bases). Germline V lookup: CDR1 SGHNT, CDR2 YYREEE (reference sequence). Trimming took 5 bases from V and 5 from J, leaving 13 bases between them. This CDR3 has 13 amino acids. The CDR3 region is CASSYPGLTEAFF. The CDR3, as DNA: TGTGCCAGCAGTTATCCAGGGTTGACTGAAGCTTTCTTT.

The rearrangement uses TRBV14 and TRBJ2-1, with 8 bases fitting TRBD2. Germline V lookup: CDR1 SGHDN, CDR2 FVKESK. The V gene end was trimmed by 0 bases and the J gene end by 0 bases; junction bases not matched to a gene: 7. The CDR3 runs to 18 residues. The CDR3 DNA reads as TGTGCCAGCAGCCAAGATCAGCGGGAGTTTCCCTCCTACAATGAGCAGTTCTTC. It codes for CASSQDQREFPSYNEQFF. Complete variable domain (other parts from reference TRBV14 and TRBJ2-1): EAGVTQFPSHSVIEKGQTVTLRCDPISGHDNLYWYRRVMGKEIKFLLHFVKESKQDESGMPNNRFLAERTGGTYSTLKVQPAELEDSGVYFCASSQDQREFPSYNEQFFGPGTRLTVL.

The chain couples TRBV5-1 to TRBJ2-1; possibly TRBD2 for D (5 bases). Between the trimmed V and J ends, which lost 0 bases and 4 bases, there was a span of 11 bases. The germline V gene encodes CDR1 SGHRS and CDR2 YFSETQ. The CDR3 sequence is 15 residues long. As DNA, the CDR3 is TGCGCCAGCAGCTTGGAGGGAGTACCTTACAATGAGCAGTTCTTC. This encodes CASSLEGVPYNEQFF.

The chain is built from TRBV30 and TRBJ1-5; no clear D gene. Germline CDR1 is GTSNPN and CDR2 is SVGIG (reference sequence). The CDR3 has 14 amino acids. V lost 2 bases and J 2 bases, leaving 10 bases between the germline ends. CDR3 DNA sequence: TGTGCCTGGAGTTCCACGATGCGCAATCAGCCCCAGCATTTT. This sequence encodes CAWSSTMRNQPQHF.

CDR3 nucleotide sequence: TGCGCCAGCAGCCCGGGACTAGCGTCTAGCACAGATACGCAGTATTTT. Residues: CASSPGLASSTDTQYF. The genes are TRBV5-1 and TRBJ2-3; 10 nucleotides line up with TRBD2. The CDR3 spans 16 residues. Losses at the gene ends were 4 bases for V and 0 bases for J; bases not matched to a gene: 5. Germline CDR1 SGHRS, CDR2 YFSETQ.

The J gene is TRBJ1-5, the V gene TRBV9; 8 bases agree with TRBD1. The CDR3 totals 14 residues. Germline V gene data show CDR1 as SGDLS and CDR2 as YYNGEE. The trim removed 3 bases at V and 7 bases at J, leaving 6 bases unmatched. The CDR3 here is CASSADRGGQPQHF. The CDR3 DNA reads TGTGCCAGCAGCGCCGACAGGGGTGGGCAGCCCCAGCATTTT.

The chain's CDR3 is CASSLAGVSHTQYF. The CDR3, as DNA: TGTGCCAGCAGCCTAGCGGGGGTGTCACATACGCAGTATTTT. The gene calls are TRBV4-2 and TRBJ2-3; 9 nucleotides match TRBD2. With V trimmed by 4 bases and J by 7 bases, 6 bases remained unmatched. The germline CDR1 and CDR2 sequences are LGHNA and YNFKEQ. The CDR3 spans 14 residues.

V is TRBV5-1 and J is TRBJ2-1; possibly TRBD1 for D (6 bases). V shed 4 bases and J shed 7 bases, with 12 bases lying between them. CDR1 is SGHRS, CDR2 YFSETQ, per germline. The CDR3 totals 13 residues. The CDR3 spells CASSLQGSNEQFF. The CDR3 DNA sequence: TGCGCCAGCAGCCTACAGGGATCTAATGAGCAGTTCTTC.

CDR3 loop: CAWSVLGGRVGDTQYF. In nucleotides, the CDR3 is TGTGCCTGGAGTGTACTCGGCGGGAGGGTAGGAGATACGCAGTATTTT. This chain links TRBV30 with TRBJ2-3; the match to TRBD2 covers 9 bases. The J segment lost 5 bases and the V segment lost 0 bases, leaving 9 bases of the junction unmatched. This CDR3 spans 16 amino acids. Germline CDR1 is GTSNPN and CDR2 is SVGIG (reference sequence).

The CDR3 sequence: CASSYGQAGANVLTF. The CDR3 bases are TGCGCCAGCAGCTATGGACAGGCGGGGGCCAACGTCCTGACTTTC. V gene TRBV5-1 combines with J gene TRBJ2-6; 7 positions match TRBD1. The germline CDR1 and CDR2 sequences are SGHRS and YFSETQ. Germline trimming cut 3 bases from V and 4 bases from J; bases unmatched to any gene: 4. This CDR3 contains 15 residues.

This sequence joins TRBV7-9 and TRBJ2-7; tentative D call: TRBD1 (6 bases). This CDR3 spans 15 amino acids. Germline V gene lookup returns CDR1 SEHNR and CDR2 FQNEAQ (reference sequence). V lost 4 bases and J 4 bases, leaving 17 bases between the germline ends. In DNA, the CDR3 is TGTGCCAGCAGCTCGGACAGTGATACCCTATACGAGCAGTACTTC. Translating it yields CASSSDSDTLYEQYF.

The chain uses TRBV6-6 and TRBJ2-7; 7 positions agree with TRBD1. Germline V gene sequence: CDR1 MNHNY, CDR2 SVGAGI (reference sequence). The CDR3 consists of 13 residues. Trimming took 5 bases from V and 2 from J; bases not matched to a gene: 3. The CDR3 bases are TGTGCCAGCAGTCTGGGACAGACCTACGAGCAGTACTTC. Amino acids: CASSLGQTYEQYF.

The chain couples TRBV6-5 to TRBJ1-4, with D uncertain. Trimming left V 2 bases short and J 2 bases short, with 6 bases between. Germline CDR1 reads MNHEY; CDR2 reads SVGAGI. The CDR3 totals 14 residues. Here the CDR3 reads CASSYRPTNEKLFF. CDR3 DNA: TGTGCCAGCAGTTACCGGCCTACTAATGAAAAACTGTTTTTT.

V gene TRBV12-3 or TRBV12-4 combines with J gene TRBJ2-7; TRBD2 might be the D (6 bases). V lost 4 bases to trimming and J lost 3 bases, with 16 bases between them. The CDR3 is 15 amino acids. CDR3: CASSWGGKRSYEQYF. DNA of the CDR3: TGTGCCAGCAGTTGGGGAGGAAAAAGGAGCTACGAGCAGTACTTC.

Only a few counts were recorded for this clonotype. The chain recombines TRBV29-1 with TRBJ2-7; no definite D call. Germline CDR1 SQVTM, CDR2 ANQGSEA. V lost 5 bases and J 3 bases, leaving 14 bases between the germline ends. This CDR3 spans 13 amino acids. The CDR3 region is CSVHSVYGYEQYF. CDR3 bases: TGCAGCGTTCACTCCGTCTACGGCTACGAGCAGTACTTC.